This paragraph covers one T cell receptor (beta chain) sequence. Its antigen is not identified. This sample was taken from a study of OX40 agonist ivuxolimab in advanced cancers. Study-level information: Ivuxolimab, an antibody acting as an agonist of OX40 (CD134), was used to treat patients. The dose-escalation cohort was just under 85% male, with a mean age of about 56 years, ranging roughly 20 to 80. Therapy given before enrollment (anti-PD-1, anti-PD-L1 or anti-CTLA-4) was allowed, and around 40% had some. Overall study results and limits: Within 6 weeks, CD4+ and CD8+ blood T cells expanded clonally at 0.1 to 3.0 mg/kg.

From germline, CDR1 is SQVTM and CDR2 ANQGSEA. With 4 bases removed from V and 3 bases from J, the gap between germline ends came to 10 bases. This CDR3 contains 12 residues. Only in-frame clones appear in the TCRdb table, and some are missing; sequencing was by immunoSEQ multiplex PCR. The table has tens of thousands of clones, approximately 90% seen once. The receptor was derived from an adult with an advanced solid tumor such as melanoma, head and neck, liver or kidney cancer. Here the sequenced sample was CD4+ or CD8+ T cells sorted from blood, taken in a trial of the OX40 agonist ivuxolimab. The V gene is TRBV29-1, the J gene TRBJ2-7; D is possibly TRBD2 (6 bases). CDR3 coding DNA: TGCAGCGTTGGGAGGGCGGGCTACGAGCAGTACTTC. Translated: CSVGRAGYEQYF.